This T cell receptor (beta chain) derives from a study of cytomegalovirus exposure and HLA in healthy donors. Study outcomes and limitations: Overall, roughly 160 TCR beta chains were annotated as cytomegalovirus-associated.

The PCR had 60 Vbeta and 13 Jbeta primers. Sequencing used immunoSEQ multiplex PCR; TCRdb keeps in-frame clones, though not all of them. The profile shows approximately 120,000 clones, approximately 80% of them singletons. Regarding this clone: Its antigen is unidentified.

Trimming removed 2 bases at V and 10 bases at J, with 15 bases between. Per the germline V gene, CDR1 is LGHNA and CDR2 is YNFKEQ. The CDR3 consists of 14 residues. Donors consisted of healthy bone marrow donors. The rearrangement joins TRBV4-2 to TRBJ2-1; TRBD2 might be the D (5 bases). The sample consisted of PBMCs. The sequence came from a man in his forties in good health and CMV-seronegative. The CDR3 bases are TGTGCCAGCAGCCAACCAACCGGACTCCCCGAGCAGTTCTTC. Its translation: CASSQPTGLPEQFF.